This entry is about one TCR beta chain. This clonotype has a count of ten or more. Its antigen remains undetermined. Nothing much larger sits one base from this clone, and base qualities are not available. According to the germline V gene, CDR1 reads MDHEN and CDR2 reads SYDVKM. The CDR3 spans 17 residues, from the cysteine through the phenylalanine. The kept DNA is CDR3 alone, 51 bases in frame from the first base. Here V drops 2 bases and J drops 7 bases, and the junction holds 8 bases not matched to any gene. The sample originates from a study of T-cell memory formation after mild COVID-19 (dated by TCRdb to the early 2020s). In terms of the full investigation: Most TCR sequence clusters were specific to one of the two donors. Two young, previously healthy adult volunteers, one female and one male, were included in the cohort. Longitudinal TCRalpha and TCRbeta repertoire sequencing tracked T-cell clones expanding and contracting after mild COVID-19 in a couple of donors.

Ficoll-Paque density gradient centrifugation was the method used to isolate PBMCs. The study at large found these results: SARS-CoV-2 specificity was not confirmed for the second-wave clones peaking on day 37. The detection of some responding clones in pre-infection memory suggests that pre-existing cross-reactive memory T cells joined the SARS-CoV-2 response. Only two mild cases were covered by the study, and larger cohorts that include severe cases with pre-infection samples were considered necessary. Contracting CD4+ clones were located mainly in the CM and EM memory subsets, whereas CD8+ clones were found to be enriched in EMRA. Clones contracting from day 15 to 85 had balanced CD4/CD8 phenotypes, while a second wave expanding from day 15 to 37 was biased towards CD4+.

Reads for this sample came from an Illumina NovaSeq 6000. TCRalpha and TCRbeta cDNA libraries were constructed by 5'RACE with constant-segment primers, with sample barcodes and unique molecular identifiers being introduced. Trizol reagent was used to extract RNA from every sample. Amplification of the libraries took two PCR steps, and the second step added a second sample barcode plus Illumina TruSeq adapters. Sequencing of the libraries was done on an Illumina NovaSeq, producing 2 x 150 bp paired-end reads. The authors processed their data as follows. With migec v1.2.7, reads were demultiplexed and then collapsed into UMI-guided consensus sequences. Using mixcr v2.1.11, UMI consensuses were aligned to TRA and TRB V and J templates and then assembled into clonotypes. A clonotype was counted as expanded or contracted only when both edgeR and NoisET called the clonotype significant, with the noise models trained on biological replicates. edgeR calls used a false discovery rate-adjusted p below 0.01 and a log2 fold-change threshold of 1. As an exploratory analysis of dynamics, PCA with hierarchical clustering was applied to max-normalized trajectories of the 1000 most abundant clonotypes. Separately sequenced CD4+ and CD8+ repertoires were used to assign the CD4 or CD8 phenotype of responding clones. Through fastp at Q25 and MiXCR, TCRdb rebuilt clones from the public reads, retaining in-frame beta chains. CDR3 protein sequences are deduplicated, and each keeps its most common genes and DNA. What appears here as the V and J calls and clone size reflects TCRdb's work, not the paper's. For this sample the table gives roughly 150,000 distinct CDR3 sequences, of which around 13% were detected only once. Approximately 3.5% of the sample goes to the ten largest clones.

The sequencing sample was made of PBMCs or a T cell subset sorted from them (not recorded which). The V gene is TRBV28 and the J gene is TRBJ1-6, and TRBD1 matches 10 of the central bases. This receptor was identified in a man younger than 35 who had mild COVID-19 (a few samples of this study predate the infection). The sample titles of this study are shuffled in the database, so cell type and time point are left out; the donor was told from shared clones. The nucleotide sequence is TGTGCCAGCAGTTTAAGTACCGGACAGGGGGTAAATTCACCCCTCCACTTT. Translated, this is CASSLSTGQGVNSPLHF.